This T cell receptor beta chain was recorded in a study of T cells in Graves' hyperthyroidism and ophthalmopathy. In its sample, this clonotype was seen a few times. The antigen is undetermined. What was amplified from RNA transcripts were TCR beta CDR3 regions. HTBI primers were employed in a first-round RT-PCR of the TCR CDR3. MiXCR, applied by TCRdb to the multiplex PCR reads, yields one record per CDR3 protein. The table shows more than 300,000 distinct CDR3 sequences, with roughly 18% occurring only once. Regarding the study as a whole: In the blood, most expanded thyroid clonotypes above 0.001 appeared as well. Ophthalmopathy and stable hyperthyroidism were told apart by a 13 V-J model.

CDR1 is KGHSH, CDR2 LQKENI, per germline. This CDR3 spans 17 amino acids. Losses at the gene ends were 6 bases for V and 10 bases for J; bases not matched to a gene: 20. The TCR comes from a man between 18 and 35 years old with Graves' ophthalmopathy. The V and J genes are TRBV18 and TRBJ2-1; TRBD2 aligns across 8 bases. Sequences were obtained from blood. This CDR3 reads CASSPTEAGAAPPEQFF. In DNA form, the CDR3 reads TGTGCCAGCTCGCCAACAGAAGCGGGGGCGGCCCCCCCGGAGCAGTTCTTC.